This paragraph covers one T cell receptor (beta chain) sequence. These data are taken from a study of blood T cell repertoires in COVID-19. Study as a whole: Sites in the United States, Italy and Spain provided acute and convalescent COVID-19 samples.

Only in-frame clones appear in the TCRdb table, and some are missing; sequencing was by immunoSEQ multiplex PCR. The sample lists 320,000 or so clones; over 75% were seen once. This sequence was found in a woman under 40 who had recovered from COVID-19. The sequencing input was PBMCs or T cells enriched from blood (not recorded which).

This CDR3 is CASSLGRVVYEQYF. The DNA of the CDR3 is TGTGCCAGCAGCTTAGGGAGGGTCGTCTACGAGCAGTACTTC. The chain combines TRBV7-8 with TRBJ2-7; D may be TRBD2 (6 bases). The CDR3 has 14 amino acids. Germline CDR1 reads SGHVS; CDR2 reads FQNEAQ. The ends were cut back, 1 base at V and 3 bases at J, with 10 bases in the middle.